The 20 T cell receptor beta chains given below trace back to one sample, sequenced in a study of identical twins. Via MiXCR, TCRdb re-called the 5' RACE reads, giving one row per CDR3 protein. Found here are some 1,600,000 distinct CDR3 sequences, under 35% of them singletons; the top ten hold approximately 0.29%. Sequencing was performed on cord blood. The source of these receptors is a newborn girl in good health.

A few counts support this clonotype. CDR3 amino acids: CASSQDWDRAYNEQFF. In DNA, the CDR3 is TGTGCCAGCAGCCAAGACTGGGACAGGGCCTACAATGAGCAGTTCTTC. This chain uses TRBV3-1 with TRBJ2-1, with 9 positions matching TRBD1. This CDR3 is built from 16 residues. Germline V gene sequence: CDR1 LGHDT, CDR2 YNNKEL (reference sequence). V shed 0 bases and J 2 bases; nucleotides not matched to a gene: 2.

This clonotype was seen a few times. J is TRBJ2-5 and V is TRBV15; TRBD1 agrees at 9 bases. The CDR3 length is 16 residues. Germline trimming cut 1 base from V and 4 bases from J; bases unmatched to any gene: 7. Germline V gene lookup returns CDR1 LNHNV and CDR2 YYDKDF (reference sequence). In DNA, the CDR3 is TGTGCCACCAGCAGAGTAAAGGGACAGGGTGGAGAGACCCAGTACTTC. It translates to CATSRVKGQGGETQYF.

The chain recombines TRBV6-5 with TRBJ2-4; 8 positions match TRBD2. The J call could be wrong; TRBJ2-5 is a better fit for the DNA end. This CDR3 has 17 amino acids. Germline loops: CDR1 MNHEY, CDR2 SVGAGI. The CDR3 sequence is CASSYSRAAGTRETQYF. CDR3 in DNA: TGTGCCAGCAGTTACTCGCGTGCCGCCGGGACTAGAGAGACCCAGTACTTC.

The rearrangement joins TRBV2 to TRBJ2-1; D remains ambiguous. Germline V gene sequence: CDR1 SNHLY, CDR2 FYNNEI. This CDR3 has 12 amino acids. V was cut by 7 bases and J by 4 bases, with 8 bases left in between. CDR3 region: CASISAYNEQFF. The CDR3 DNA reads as TGTGCCAGCATAAGCGCTTACAATGAGCAGTTCTTC.

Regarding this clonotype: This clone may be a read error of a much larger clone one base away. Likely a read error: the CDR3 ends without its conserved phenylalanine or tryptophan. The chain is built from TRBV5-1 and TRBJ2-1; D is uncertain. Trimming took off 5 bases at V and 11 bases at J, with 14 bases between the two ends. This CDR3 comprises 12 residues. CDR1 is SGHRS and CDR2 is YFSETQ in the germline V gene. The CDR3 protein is CASRLLAVKQFL. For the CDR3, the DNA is TGCGCCAGCAGGTTACTTGCCGTTAAGCAGTTCTTA.

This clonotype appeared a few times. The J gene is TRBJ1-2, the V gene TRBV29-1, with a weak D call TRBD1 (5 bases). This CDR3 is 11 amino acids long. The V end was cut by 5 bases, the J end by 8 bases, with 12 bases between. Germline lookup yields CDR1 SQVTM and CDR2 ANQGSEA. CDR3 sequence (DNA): TGCAGCGTTACTGGAGGGGTCGGCTACACCTTC. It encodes CSVTGGVGYTF.

The CDR3 sequence is CSVEGRGGNYEQYF. The CDR3 nucleotides read TGCAGCGTTGAAGGAAGGGGGGGGAACTACGAGCAGTACTTC. This chain uses TRBV29-1 with TRBJ2-7; D is possibly TRBD2 (7 bases). Germline CDR1 is SQVTM and CDR2 is ANQGSEA. Trimming shortened V by 1 base and J by 3 bases, and 13 bases separated the two germline ends. The length of the CDR3 is 14 residues.

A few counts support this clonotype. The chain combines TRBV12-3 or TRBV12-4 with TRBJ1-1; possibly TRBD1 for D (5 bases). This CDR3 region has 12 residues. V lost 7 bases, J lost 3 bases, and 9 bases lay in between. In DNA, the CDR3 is TGTGCCAGCAAGGGGCCGGACACTGAAGCTTTCTTT. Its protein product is CASKGPDTEAFF.

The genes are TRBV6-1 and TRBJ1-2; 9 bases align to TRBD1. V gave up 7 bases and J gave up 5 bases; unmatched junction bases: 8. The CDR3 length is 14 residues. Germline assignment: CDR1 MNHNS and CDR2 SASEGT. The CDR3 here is CASNPPQGAYGYTF. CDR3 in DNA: TGTGCCAGCAACCCCCCACAGGGGGCTTATGGCTACACCTTC.

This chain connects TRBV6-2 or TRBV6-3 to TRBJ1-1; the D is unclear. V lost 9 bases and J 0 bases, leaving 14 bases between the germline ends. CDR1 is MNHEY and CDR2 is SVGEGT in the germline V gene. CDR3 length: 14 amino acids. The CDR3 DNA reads TGTGCCAGTCGGACGAGGAACATGAACACTGAAGCTTTCTTT. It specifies CASRTRNMNTEAFF.

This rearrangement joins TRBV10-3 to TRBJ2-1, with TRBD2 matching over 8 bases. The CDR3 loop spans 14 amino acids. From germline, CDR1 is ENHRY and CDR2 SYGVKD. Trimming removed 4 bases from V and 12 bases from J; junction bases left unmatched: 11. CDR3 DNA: TGTGCCATCAGTGTGCAGCGGGAGTTTAACGGGCAGTTCTTC. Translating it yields CAISVQREFNGQFF.

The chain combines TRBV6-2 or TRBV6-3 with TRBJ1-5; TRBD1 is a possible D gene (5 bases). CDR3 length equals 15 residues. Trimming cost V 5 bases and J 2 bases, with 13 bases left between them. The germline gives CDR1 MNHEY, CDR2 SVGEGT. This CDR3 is CASSRQGSGNQPQHF. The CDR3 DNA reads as TGTGCCAGCAGTCGGCAGGGTTCTGGCAATCAGCCCCAGCATTTT.

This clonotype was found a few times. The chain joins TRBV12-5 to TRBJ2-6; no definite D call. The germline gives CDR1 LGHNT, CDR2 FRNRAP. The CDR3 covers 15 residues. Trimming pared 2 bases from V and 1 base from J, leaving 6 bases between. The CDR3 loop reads CASGLSGSGANVLTF. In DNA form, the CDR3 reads TGTGCTAGTGGTTTGTCCGGGTCTGGGGCCAACGTCCTGACTTTC.

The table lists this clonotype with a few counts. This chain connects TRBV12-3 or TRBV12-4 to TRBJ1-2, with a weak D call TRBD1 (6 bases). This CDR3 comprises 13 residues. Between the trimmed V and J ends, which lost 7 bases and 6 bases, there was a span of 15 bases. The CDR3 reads CASTLWGAHGYTF. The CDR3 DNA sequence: TGTGCCAGCACCCTTTGGGGGGCGCATGGCTACACCTTC.

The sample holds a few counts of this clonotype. CDR3 coding DNA: TGTGCCAGCAGTGAAAATTCTGGGGCCAACGTCCTGACTTTC. Protein sequence: CASSENSGANVLTF. The gene calls are TRBV2 and TRBJ2-6, with no clear D. Germline V gene data show CDR1 as SNHLY and CDR2 as FYNNEI. The CDR3 runs 14 residues. V was pared by 2 bases and J by 1 base, with 3 bases between. Full variable domain (remainder filled in from reference TRBV2 and TRBJ2-6): EPEVTQTPSHQVTQMGQEVILRCVPISNHLYFYWYRQILGQKVEFLVSFYNNEISEKSEIFDDQFSVERPDGSNFTLKIRSTKLEDSAMYFCASSENSGANVLTFGAGSRLTVL.

CDR3 DNA sequence: TGTGCCATCAGGAAGGATCTATTGGGGACTAGCGGCCAAGAGACCCAGTACTTC. The encoded protein is CAIRKDLLGTSGQETQYF. V and J are TRBV10-3 and TRBJ2-5, with 11 positions matching TRBD2. Trimming at V came to 6 bases and at J to 1 base, leaving 13 bases not matched to a gene. The CDR3 consists of 18 residues. The germline CDR1 and CDR2 sequences are ENHRY and SYGVKD.

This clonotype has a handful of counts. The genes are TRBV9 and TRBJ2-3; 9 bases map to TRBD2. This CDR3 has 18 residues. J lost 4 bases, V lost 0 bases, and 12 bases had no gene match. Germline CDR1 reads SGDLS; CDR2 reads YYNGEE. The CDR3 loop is CASSVVPTAGGPSDTQYF. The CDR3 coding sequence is TGTGCCAGCAGCGTAGTTCCCACGGCGGGAGGGCCATCAGATACGCAGTATTTT.

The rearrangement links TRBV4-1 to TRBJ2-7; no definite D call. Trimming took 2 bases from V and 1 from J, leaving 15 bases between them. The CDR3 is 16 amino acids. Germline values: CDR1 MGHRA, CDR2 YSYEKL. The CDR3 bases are TGCGCCAGCAGCCAAAGACTTGGCCCAGCTTCCTACGAGCAGTACTTC. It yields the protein CASSQRLGPASYEQYF.

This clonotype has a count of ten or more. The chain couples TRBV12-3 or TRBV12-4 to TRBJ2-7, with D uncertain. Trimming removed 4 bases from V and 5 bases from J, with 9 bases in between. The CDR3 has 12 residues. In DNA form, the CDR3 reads TGTGCCAGCAGTTCCTTTGGAAACGAGCAGTACTTC. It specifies CASSSFGNEQYF.

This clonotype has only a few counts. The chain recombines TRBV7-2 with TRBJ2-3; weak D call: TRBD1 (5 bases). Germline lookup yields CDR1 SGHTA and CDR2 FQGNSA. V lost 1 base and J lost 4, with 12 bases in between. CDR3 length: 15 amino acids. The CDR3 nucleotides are TGTGCCAGCAGCTTAGTAGTAGGGGCCCCAGATACGCAGTATTTT. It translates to CASSLVVGAPDTQYF. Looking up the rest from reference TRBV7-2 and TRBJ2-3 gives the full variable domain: GAGVSQSPSNKVTEKGKDVELRCDPISGHTALYWYRQSLGQGLEFLIYFQGNSAPDKSGLPSDRFSAERTGGSVSTLTIQRTQQEDSAVYLCASSLVVGAPDTQYFGPGTRLTVL.